This T cell receptor beta chain was recovered during a study of beta chain features in type 1 diabetes. Study background: All samples together contributed almost 110,000,000 sorted cells for examination.

A note on this clone: Its antigen is not known.

Since all of the isolated RNA was reverse transcribed, expressed TCRB transcripts were what got sequenced. Method: immunoSEQ multiplex PCR; TCRdb's copy keeps in-frame clones and lacks some. Here the sample spans around 600,000 clones, 12% being singletons. Study observations and caveats: In patients and controls equally, PCR might favor templates that are shorter. The study found moderately but significantly shorter TCRB CDR3s in all four CD4+ subsets of Type 1 diabetes patients.

The trim removed 5 bases at V and 2 bases at J, leaving 4 bases unmatched. The CDR3 extends over 14 amino acids. Germline V lookup: CDR1 SGHRS, CDR2 YFSETQ. The sequencing input was naive CD4+ T cells from blood. The V call is TRBV5-1, the J call TRBJ1-5; 7 positions agree with TRBD1. This TCR was sampled from a man aged 25-45 years with type 1 diabetes. In nucleotides, the CDR3 is TGCGCCAGCAGGGAAGGACAGGGCAATCAGCCCCAGCATTTT. It specifies CASREGQGNQPQHF.